The 23 T cell receptor beta chains in this list originate from one sample, sequenced in a study of blood T cell repertoires in COVID-19. Clones were sequenced by immunoSEQ multiplex PCR, and TCRdb holds only the in-frame ones, with some missing. The data show roughly 150,000 clones, over 80% seen once. The sequenced sample was PBMCs or T cells enriched from blood (not recorded which). These TCRs come from a man in his sixties or seventies who had been exposed to COVID-19.

The V call is TRBV28, the J call TRBJ1-5; D possibly corresponds to TRBD1 (6 bases). The V gene lost 5 bases and the J gene lost 4 bases, with 15 bases spanning the gap. The germline V gene encodes CDR1 MDHEN and CDR2 SYDVKM. The CDR3 has 15 residues. CDR3 loop: CASSPGGAKNQPQHF. As DNA, the CDR3 is TGTGCCAGCAGTCCCGGGGGGGCGAAAAATCAGCCCCAGCATTTT.

The chain recombines TRBV5-1 with TRBJ1-2, with D perhaps TRBD1 (6 bases). V was shortened by 4 bases and J by 5 bases, with 9 bases between the two germline ends. The CDR3 has 12 residues. CDR1 is SGHRS and CDR2 is YFSETQ in the germline V gene. CDR3 nucleotide sequence: TGCGCCAGCAGCCCAGGGGTATATGGCTACACCTTC. Translating it yields CASSPGVYGYTF.

CDR3 coding DNA: TGTGCCAGCAGTGAAGCGGGGGCGGATGGCTACACCTTC. Translation: CASSEAGADGYTF. This sequence joins TRBV6-1 and TRBJ1-2; D is perhaps TRBD1 (6 bases). Germline CDR1 and CDR2: MNHNS and SASEGT. CDR3 length equals 13 residues. V was trimmed by 0 bases and J by 6 bases, leaving 8 bases between them.

In regard to this clone: A read error may account for a junction end that differs from germline. The V and J genes are TRBV29-1 and TRBJ1-2; 10 bases align to TRBD1. The CDR3 runs to 14 residues. In germline, CDR1 is SQVTM, CDR2 ANQGSEA. CDR3 in DNA: TGCAGTGTTGGTTCCGGGACAGGGGACTATGGCTACACCTTC. It codes for CSVGSGTGDYGYTF.

The chain is built from TRBV15 and TRBJ2-1; 7 bases are shared with TRBD1. The CDR3 is 17 amino acids. CDR1 is LNHNV, CDR2 YYDKDF, per germline (reference sequence). J gave up 3 bases and V 5 bases, and 13 bases lay outside the gene matches. For the CDR3, the DNA is TGTGCCACCAGCCCCCAAACTGGACAGGTCCTCTACAATGAGCAGTTCTTC. Protein sequence: CATSPQTGQVLYNEQFF. Filled out from reference TRBV15 and TRBJ2-1, the complete variable domain reads DAMVIQNPRYQVTQFGKPVTLSCSQTLNHNVMYWYQQKSSQAPKLLFHYYDKDFNNEADTPDNFQSRRPNTSFCFLDIRSPGLGDTAMYLCATSPQTGQVLYNEQFFGPGTRLTVL.

This chain joins TRBV15 and TRBJ2-7, with D tentatively TRBD1 (6 bases). The CDR3 is 15 residues long. The germline CDR1 and CDR2 sequences are LNHNV and YYDKDF (reference sequence). The ends were cut back, 0 bases at V and 1 base at J, with 10 bases in the middle. CDR3 in amino acids: CATSRDRTGSYEQYF. The CDR3 nucleotides read TGTGCCACCAGCAGAGATCGTACAGGGTCCTACGAGCAGTACTTC. The full variable domain, completed using reference TRBV15 and TRBJ2-7, is DAMVIQNPRYQVTQFGKPVTLSCSQTLNHNVMYWYQQKSSQAPKLLFHYYDKDFNNEADTPDNFQSRRPNTSFCFLDIRSPGLGDTAMYLCATSRDRTGSYEQYFGPGTRLTVT.

The V call is TRBV5-6, the J call TRBJ1-4, with unresolved D. The CDR3 length is 16 residues. V was cut by 5 bases and J by 0 bases, with 14 bases left in between. CDR1 and CDR2 (germline): SGHDT, YYEEEE. The CDR3, as DNA: TGTGCCAGCAGTCGCGGGATGGAAGCAACTAATGAAAAACTGTTTTTT. Protein product: CASSRGMEATNEKLFF.

This chain links TRBV2 with TRBJ2-5; weak D call: TRBD1 (6 bases). CDR1 is SNHLY, CDR2 FYNNEI, per germline. V lost 7 bases and J 5 bases, leaving 14 bases between the germline ends. The CDR3 covers 13 residues. CDR3 sequence reads: CASNVQGRETQYF. The CDR3 region has the DNA TGTGCCAGCAATGTACAGGGAAGGGAGACCCAGTACTTC.

The J gene is TRBJ2-3, the V gene TRBV18; weak D call: TRBD2 (5 bases). The ends were cut back, 3 bases at V and 6 bases at J, with 10 bases in the middle. This CDR3 is built from 13 residues. Looked up from germline, CDR1 is KGHSH and CDR2 is LQKENI. The CDR3 sequence is CASSPLGEDTQYF. CDR3 sequence (DNA): TGTGCCAGCTCACCCCTCGGGGAGGATACGCAGTATTTT.

The chain carries TRBV9 and TRBJ2-3, with 9 bases identical to TRBD1. Germline V lookup: CDR1 SGDLS, CDR2 YYNGEE. J was trimmed by 2 bases and V by 3 bases; bases with no gene match: 7. This CDR3 spans 16 amino acids. CDR3 sequence (DNA): TGTGCCAGCAGCGCTGCCGGGACAGGGAACACAGATACGCAGTATTTT. This translates into CASSAAGTGNTDTQYF.

The genes are TRBV11-3 and TRBJ2-1; maybe TRBD2 (6 bases). Trimming shortened V by 1 base and J by 7 bases, and 11 bases separated the two germline ends. The CDR3 spans 14 residues. From germline, CDR1 is SGHNT and CDR2 YENEEA. CDR3 nucleotides: TGTGCCAGCAGCTTAGCGGGAGTAGGGAATGAGCAGTTCTTC. Its protein product is CASSLAGVGNEQFF.

In this sample, this clone turned up once. The chain recombines TRBV24-1 with TRBJ2-3; 8 bases fit TRBD2. V dropped 3 bases and J dropped 4; count of bases not matched to a gene: 5. Germline CDR1 reads KGHDR; CDR2 reads SFDVKD. The CDR3 consists of 15 residues. CDR3 DNA sequence: TGTGCCACCAGTGATGCCGGGAGGGGGGCAGATACGCAGTATTTT. Protein sequence: CATSDAGRGADTQYF.

The chain is built from TRBV6-4 and TRBJ2-4; maybe TRBD2 (6 bases). The CDR3 loop spans 15 amino acids. Trimming stripped 5 bases from V and 5 bases from J, with 16 bases between. From germline, CDR1 is MRHNA and CDR2 SNTAGT. Here the CDR3 DNA reads TGTGCCAGCAGTCCGGACCCCGGAGGGCAAAACATTCAGTACTTC. It codes for CASSPDPGGQNIQYF.

This chain joins TRBV4-3 and TRBJ2-7, with 9 bases matching TRBD1. There are 15 residues in the CDR3. Germline V gene sequence: CDR1 LGHNA, CDR2 YSLEER. V lost 5 bases, J lost 5 bases, and 10 bases stayed unmatched. The CDR3 sequence: CASSRRTGEPHEQYF. As DNA, the CDR3 is TGCGCCAGCAGCAGAAGGACAGGGGAACCCCACGAGCAGTACTTC.

The chain carries TRBV4-1 and TRBJ1-2; 9 bases line up with TRBD1. Germline-derived CDR1 and CDR2 are MGHRA and YSYEKL. J was trimmed by 5 bases and V by 3 bases; bases with no gene match: 10. CDR3 length: 16 amino acids. CDR3 bases: TGCGCCAGCAGCCACCTCATAACCGGGACAGGGTATGGCTACACCTTC. This sequence encodes CASSHLITGTGYGYTF.

The chain recombines TRBV7-9 with TRBJ2-7; TRBD1 agrees at 9 bases. This CDR3 is 14 amino acids long. V shed 2 bases and J 5 bases; nucleotides not matched to a gene: 4. CDR1 and CDR2 (germline): SEHNR, FQNEAQ (reference sequence). In nucleotides, the CDR3 is TGTGCCAGCAGCTTACCCGGGACAGGGAACGAGCAGTACTTC. Protein: CASSLPGTGNEQYF.

The chain uses TRBV7-2 and TRBJ1-1; D remains ambiguous. This CDR3 has 18 residues. Germline CDR1 SGHTA, CDR2 FQGNSA. V lost 3 bases, J lost 4 bases, and 24 bases lay in between. CDR3 DNA: TGTGCCAGCAGCTTTTCACCTCTCGACGGAGCCCGGGGCACTGAAGCTTTCTTT. Translation gives CASSFSPLDGARGTEAFF. Looking up the rest from reference TRBV7-2 and TRBJ1-1 gives the full variable domain: GAGVSQSPSNKVTEKGKDVELRCDPISGHTALYWYRQSLGQGLEFLIYFQGNSAPDKSGLPSDRFSAERTGGSVSTLTIQRTQQEDSAVYLCASSFSPLDGARGTEAFFGQGTRLTVV.

The J gene is TRBJ1-6, the V gene TRBV30, with 7 bases that match TRBD1. CDR3 length: 16 residues. From germline, CDR1 is GTSNPN and CDR2 SVGIG (reference sequence). The J segment lost 0 bases and the V segment lost 2 bases, leaving 4 bases of the junction unmatched. The CDR3 sequence: CAWSSRDSSYNSPLHF. The DNA for the CDR3 is TGTGCCTGGAGTTCCAGGGACAGCTCCTATAATTCACCCCTCCACTTT.

This chain uses TRBV7-3 with TRBJ1-1; D not resolved. V gave up 5 bases and J gave up 0 bases, with 7 bases separating them. Germline V CDR1 and CDR2: SGHTA, FQGTGA. This CDR3 comprises 13 residues. The chain's CDR3 is CASSRGVNTEAFF. CDR3 in DNA: TGTGCCAGCAGCCGCGGGGTGAACACTGAAGCTTTCTTT.

The CDR3 protein is CASSLAGTGLSTGELFF. For the CDR3, the DNA is TGTGCCAGCAGCTTAGCAGGGACAGGCTTAAGCACCGGGGAGCTGTTTTTT. V gene TRBV7-8 combines with J gene TRBJ2-2; 8 bases agree with TRBD1. Germline V lookup: CDR1 SGHVS, CDR2 FQNEAQ. The CDR3 covers 17 residues. J was trimmed by 4 bases and V by 0 bases; bases with no gene match: 7.

V and J are TRBV28 and TRBJ2-7; TRBD1 matches 9 bases. V trimming: 6 bases; J trimming: 1 base; junction bases outside the gene matches: 10. Germline CDR1 MDHEN, CDR2 SYDVKM. CDR3 size: 16 residues. This CDR3 reads CASRLLGTGTSYEQYF. The DNA of the CDR3 is TGTGCCAGCAGACTTTTGGGGACAGGGACATCCTACGAGCAGTACTTC.

The sample holds a few counts of this clone. This chain links TRBV7-2 with TRBJ2-3, with TRBD1 identical over 8 bases. Trimming removed 2 bases from V and 4 bases from J; junction bases left unmatched: 5. This CDR3 has 15 residues. The V gene's germline CDR1 is SGHTA and CDR2 FQGNSA. The CDR3 bases are TGTGCCAGCAGCTTACCCACAGGGGGAGCAGATACGCAGTATTTT. Translating gives CASSLPTGGADTQYF.

V gene TRBV25-1 combines with J gene TRBJ2-5; 7 bases line up with TRBD1. Per the germline V gene, CDR1 is MGHDK and CDR2 is SYGVNS. The J segment lost 5 bases and the V segment lost 6 bases, leaving 12 bases of the junction unmatched. CDR3 length: 15 amino acids. In DNA, the CDR3 is TGTGCCAGCAGCGGCAAAAGGGGGCTTGGGGAGACCCAGTACTTC. Its protein product is CASSGKRGLGETQYF.